The clone carrying this TCR beta chain was recorded a few times. The target antigen is unknown. This record belongs to a study of beta chain features in type 1 diabetes. Study observations and caveats: When Type 1 diabetes patients were examined, their TCRB CDR3s proved moderately but significantly shorter in all four CD4+ subsets.

Germline V lookup: CDR1 MDHEN, CDR2 SYDVKM. Trimming removed 7 bases from V and 4 bases from J; junction bases left unmatched: 13. The length of the CDR3 is 16 residues. TCRB transcripts that were expressed got sequenced, as all of the isolated RNA had been reverse transcribed. The method was immunoSEQ multiplex PCR; TCRdb's version includes in-frame clones alone and lacks a portion of them. The sample contains hundreds of thousands of clones, about 14% of which appear only once. The receptor was isolated from a man between 18 and 29 years old with type 1 diabetes. Specimen: naive CD4+ T cells from blood. The rearrangement joins TRBV28 to TRBJ1-1, with 9 bases lining up with TRBD1. CDR3 nucleotide sequence: TGTGCCAGCACCAGCCCCGGGACAGGGATTTTCACTGAAGCTTTCTTT. Its translation is CASTSPGTGIFTEAFF.